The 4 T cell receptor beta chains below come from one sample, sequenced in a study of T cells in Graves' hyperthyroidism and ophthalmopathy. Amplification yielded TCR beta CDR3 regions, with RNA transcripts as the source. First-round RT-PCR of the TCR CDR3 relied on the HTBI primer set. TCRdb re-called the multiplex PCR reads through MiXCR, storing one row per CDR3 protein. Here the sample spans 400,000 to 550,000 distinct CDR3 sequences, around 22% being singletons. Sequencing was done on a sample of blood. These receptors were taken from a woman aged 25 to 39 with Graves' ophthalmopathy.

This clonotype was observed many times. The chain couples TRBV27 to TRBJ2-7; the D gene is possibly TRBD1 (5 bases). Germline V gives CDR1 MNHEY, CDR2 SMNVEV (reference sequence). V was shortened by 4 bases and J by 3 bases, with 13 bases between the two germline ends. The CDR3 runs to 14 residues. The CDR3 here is CASSSGHRLYEQYF. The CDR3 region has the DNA TGTGCCAGCAGTTCCGGACACCGACTCTACGAGCAGTACTTC.

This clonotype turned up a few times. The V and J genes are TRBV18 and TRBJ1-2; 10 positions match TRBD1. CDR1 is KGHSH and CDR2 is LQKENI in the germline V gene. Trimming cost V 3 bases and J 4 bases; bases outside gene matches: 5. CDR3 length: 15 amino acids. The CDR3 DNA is TGTGCCAGCTCACCCGGGACAGGGGAGATCTATGGCTACACCTTC. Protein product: CASSPGTGEIYGYTF.

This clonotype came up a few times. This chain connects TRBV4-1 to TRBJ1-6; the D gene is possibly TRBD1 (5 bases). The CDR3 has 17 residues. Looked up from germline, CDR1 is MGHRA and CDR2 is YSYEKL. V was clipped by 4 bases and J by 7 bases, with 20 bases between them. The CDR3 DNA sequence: TGCGCCAGCAGCCCGGTCCCGTCGGGGCTGGGGAATTCACCCCTCCACTTT. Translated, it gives CASSPVPSGLGNSPLHF.

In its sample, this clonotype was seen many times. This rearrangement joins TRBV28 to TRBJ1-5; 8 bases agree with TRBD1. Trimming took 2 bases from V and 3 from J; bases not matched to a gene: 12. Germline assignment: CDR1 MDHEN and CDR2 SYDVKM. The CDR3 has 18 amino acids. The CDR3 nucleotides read TGTGCCAGCAGTTTACCCAAAATCCCCAGGGGGCTCAATCAGCCCCAGCATTTT. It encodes CASSLPKIPRGLNQPQHF. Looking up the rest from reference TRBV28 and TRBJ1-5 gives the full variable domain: DVKVTQSSRYLVKRTGEKVFLECVQDMDHENMFWYRQDPGLGLRLIYFSYDVKMKEKGDIPEGYSVSREKKERFSLILESASTNQTSMYLCASSLPKIPRGLNQPQHFGDGTRLSIL.